This TCR beta chain was sequenced in a study of blood T cell repertoires in COVID-19. Turning to the study itself: Acute-phase and convalescent COVID-19 samples originated in the United States, Italy and Spain. T cells, B-cell-depleted T cells, or PBMCs supplied cDNA or gDNA.

The CDR3 loop spans 14 amino acids. The V gene lost 0 bases and the J gene lost 5 bases, with 11 bases spanning the gap. Germline V CDR1 and CDR2: SGHRS, YFSETQ. Original analysis: Cell counts per sample came from amplifying reference gene primers. Sequenced by immunoSEQ multiplex PCR; TCRdb stores in-frame clones only, minus some. The V and J calls and the clone size are those of that table, but D and trimming were determined from the DNA. Among approximately 250,000 clones listed, around 78% were seen once. The source material was peripheral blood. The chain has TRBV5-1 and TRBJ2-5; D uncertain. The origin of this receptor is a man between 60 and 75 years old who had recovered from COVID-19. CDR3 DNA: TGCGCCAGCAGCTTGGACAGTACCGAGGAGACCCAGTACTTC. Translated, it gives CASSLDSTEETQYF. The full variable domain, rest sourced from reference TRBV5-1 and TRBJ2-5, is KAGVTQTPRYLIKTRGQQVTLSCSPISGHRSVSWYQQTPGQGLQFLFEYFSETQRNKGNFPGRFSGRQFSNSRSEMNVSTLELGDSALYLCASSLDSTEETQYFGPGTRLLVL.